This entry is about one T cell receptor beta chain. V was trimmed by 1 base and J by 1 base, leaving 2 bases between them. Germline CDR1 SGHRS, CDR2 YFSETQ. The CDR3 consists of 13 residues. TCRdb keeps only in-frame clones here, not all; method: immunoSEQ multiplex PCR. The sample comprises around 310,000 clones, 89% of which are singletons, and roughly a tenth rests with the top ten. This sample is part of a study of blood T cell repertoires in COVID-19. Cohorts were determined from participant-reported clinical history. Material: PBMCs or T cells enriched from blood (not recorded which). This TCR was recovered from a woman in her 30s who had recovered from COVID-19. The chain is built from TRBV5-1 and TRBJ2-2; no definite D call. In nucleotides, the CDR3 is TGCGCCAGCAGCTTGCAGAACACCGGGGAGCTGTTTTTT. Translation: CASSLQNTGELFF.